These T cell receptor beta chains were read from a single sample in a study of shared clonotypes between healthy human individuals. Only in-frame clones appear in the TCRdb table, and some are missing; sequencing was by immunoSEQ multiplex PCR. The sample yields about 1.5 million clones, 95% to 99% seen once. The sequencing sample was made of naive CD4+ T cells sorted from blood. Every receptor here comes from a young man in good health. Each CDR3 is given with its conserved first and last residue. The D gene is left open where the match is weak. Clone size is given for some rows only: seen once, a few or many times, or a class if the clone is expanded.

TRBV5-1	TRBJ2-1	NA	NA	TGCGCCAGCAGCACCAGCCACGGTGAGCAGTTCTTC	CASSTSHGEQFF
TRBV10-3	TRBJ1-1	NA	TRBD1	TGTGCCATCAAGCCTTTGGGACAGGGCCAATACACTGAAGCTTTCTTT	CAIKPLGQGQYTEAFF
TRBV7-9	TRBJ2-3	NA	NA	TGTGCCAGCAGCCCCAGCTCTAGGGGCACAGATACGCAGTATTTT	CASSPSSRGTDTQYF
TRBV11-3	TRBJ2-1	NA	NA	TGTGCCAGCAGCCCCTGGGGGGGCAGTGAGCAGTTCTTC	CASSPWGGSEQFF
TRBV4-2	TRBJ2-3	NA	NA	TGTGCCAGCAGCCAGGATGTTCGAGATACGCAGTATTTT	CASSQDVRDTQYF
TRBV18	TRBJ1-4	NA	NA	TGTGCCAGCTCACCCCCCCCAGCAAATGAAAAACTGTTTTTT	CASSPPPANEKLFF
TRBV5-1	TRBJ2-5	once	NA	TGCGCCAGCAGCCAACGCGGACAGTCGCCCCGTCCCGAGACCCAGTACTTC	CASSQRGQSPRPETQYF
TRBV7-9	TRBJ2-3	NA	NA	TGTGCCAGCGGGACAGATACGCAGTATTTT	CASGTDTQYF
TRBV5-1	TRBJ1-1	NA	NA	TGCGCCAGCAGCGACCAAGGGGGGGACACTGAAGCTTTCTTT	CASSDQGGDTEAFF
TRBV10-3	TRBJ2-6	NA	NA	TGTGCCATCAGCTACCCCTCGGGACATCCCTCTGGGGCCAACGTCCTGACTTTC	CAISYPSGHPSGANVLTF
TRBV19	TRBJ2-6	NA	NA	TGTGCGGCGGGACCCCTGTTTGCTGGGGCCAACGTCCTGACTTTC	CAAGPLFAGANVLTF
TRBV27	TRBJ2-7	once	NA	TGTGCCAGCAGTTTATCCCCGACTAGATACGAGCAGTACTTC	CASSLSPTRYEQYF
TRBV14	TRBJ2-2	once	TRBD2	TGTGCCAGCAGCCAAGCCCTAGCGGGAGTGTCCGGGGAGCTGTTTTTT	CASSQALAGVSGELFF
TRBV19	TRBJ1-5	NA	TRBD1	TGTGCCAGTAGTATGAGAGGACAGGGGGCAAGTAATAGCAATCAGCCCCAGCATTTT	CASSMRGQGASNSNQPQHF
TRBV18	TRBJ2-4	NA	NA	TGTGCCAGCTCACCAGTAGGGGCAGGGTTGGTGGACATTCAGTACTTC	CASSPVGAGLVDIQYF
TRBV30	TRBJ1-2	NA	NA	TGTGCCTGGAGTGTATTATTTGGGTACACCTTC	CAWSVLFGYTF
TRBV7-8	TRBJ2-7	NA	NA	TGTGCCAGCAGCTTAGGCCCTGGGAAATCCTACGAGCAGTACTTC	CASSLGPGKSYEQYF
TRBV15	TRBJ2-1	NA	NA	TGTGCCACCAGCCCCAGTAGGGGGAGTGGGCTGTTCTTC	CATSPSRGSGLFF
TRBV5-1	TRBJ2-3	NA	TRBD1	TGCGCCAGCAGCCCAGGACAGGGTGGAACAGATACGCAGTATTTT	CASSPGQGGTDTQYF
TRBV10-3	TRBJ2-1	NA	TRBD1	TGTGCCATCAGTGATTCGGACAGGATAAACAATGAGCAGTTCTTC	CAISDSDRINNEQFF
TRBV6-1	TRBJ2-1	NA	NA	TGTGCCAGCAGTGAAGTGCTGGGCCACAATGAGCAGTTCTTC	CASSEVLGHNEQFF
TRBV27	TRBJ2-7	once	TRBD2	TGTGCCAGCCGCCGGGTAGCGGGTACCTACGAGCAGTACTTC	CASRRVAGTYEQYF
TRBV11-2	TRBJ2-7	NA	NA	TGTGCCAGCGGGGCGGTTCCTTCCTACGAGCAGTACTTC	CASGAVPSYEQYF
TRBV2	TRBJ1-1	NA	NA	TGTGCCAGCATGAGGACACTGGGCACTGAAGCTTTCTTT	CASMRTLGTEAFF
TRBV6-4	TRBJ1-5	NA	NA	TGTGCCAGCAGCGCCACGTTCAGGGTCGGCAATCAGCCCCAGCATTTT	CASSATFRVGNQPQHF
TRBV7-6	TRBJ1-4	NA	TRBD1	TGTGCCAGCAGCCAAAACGGACAGGGGGCGCGATTAGGTGAAAAACTGTTTTTT	CASSQNGQGARLGEKLFF
TRBV1	TRBJ2-3	NA	NA	TGCACCAGCAGCCAAGGTCCACAGGGCCTATTCGTAGATACGCAGTATTTT	CTSSQGPQGLFVDTQYF
TRBV7-2	TRBJ2-1	NA	NA	TGTGCCAGCAGCGTCGAAGCCCCCTTCGACTACAATGAGCAGTTCTTC	CASSVEAPFDYNEQFF
TRBV11-2	TRBJ1-2	NA	NA	TGTGCCAGCAGCTTTAGACAGGTCCAGCCCCAAATCTACTATGGCTACACCTTC	CASSFRQVQPQIYYGYTF
TRBV27	TRBJ2-1	NA	TRBD2	TGTGCCAGCAGTTTATTGCTAGCGGGAGTTGAGCAGTTCTTC	CASSLLLAGVEQFF
TRBV10-3	TRBJ2-6	once	NA	TGTGCCATCGCGCCGGGCTCTGGGGCCAACGTCCTGACTTTC	CAIAPGSGANVLTF
TRBV11-2	TRBJ1-1	NA	NA	TGTGCCAGCAGCCGAACGGGACACTACACTGAAGCTTTCTTT	CASSRTGHYTEAFF
TRBV7-3	TRBJ2-2	NA	NA	TGTGCCAGCAGCTTAGAGGGATCGAACACCGGGGAGCTGTTTTTT	CASSLEGSNTGELFF
TRBV28	TRBJ2-3	once	NA	TGTGCCAGCAGAAGGATAAGGGGCACAGATACGCAGTATTTT	CASRRIRGTDTQYF
TRBV28	TRBJ1-4	NA	NA	TGTGCCAGCAGTCCGGACACTTCTAATGAAAAACTGTTTTTT	CASSPDTSNEKLFF
TRBV4-1	TRBJ2-7	NA	NA	TGCGCCAGCAGCCAAGCTCAAGGGGGGGACAGTTACTACGAGCAGTACTTC	CASSQAQGGDSYYEQYF
TRBV5-6	TRBJ2-2	NA	TRBD2	TGTGCCAGCAGCAGGGGAGCGGGAGTACTCACCGGGGAGCTGTTTTTT	CASSRGAGVLTGELFF
TRBV14	TRBJ2-6	NA	NA	TGTGCCAGCAGCTCCCTGAGCGCTGGGGCCAACGTCCTGACTTTC	CASSSLSAGANVLTF
TRBV13	TRBJ2-3	NA	NA	TGTGCCAGCAGCTTAGGGAGGCAGGGAGTAACAGCAGATACGCAGTATTTT	CASSLGRQGVTADTQYF
TRBV11-3	TRBJ2-3	NA	NA	TGTGCCAGCAGCTTGGACCCTGTCGCAGATACGCAGTATTTT	CASSLDPVADTQYF
TRBV10-1	TRBJ2-7	NA	TRBD1	TGCGCCAGCTCAAGGGACAGCTACGAGCAGTACTTC	CASSRDSYEQYF
TRBV30	TRBJ2-2	NA	NA	TGTGCCTGGAGTGTTCTAGTCAGCGGGGAGCTGTTTTTT	CAWSVLVSGELFF